Listed below are T cell receptor beta chains from one sample, sequenced in a study of blood T cell repertoires in COVID-19. Some clones are missing from TCRdb's copy, which holds only in-frame ones; the method was immunoSEQ multiplex PCR. Seen here are just under 40,000 clones, approximately 79% observed once, and the top ten hold roughly 21%. The sequenced sample consisted of peripheral blood. Receptor source: a man between 65 and 85 years old with acute or convalescent COVID-19. CDR3s include the opening cysteine and the closing phenylalanine or tryptophan. The D gene is left open where the match is weak. Size tells how often a clone was seen (once, few, many) or the class of an expanded clone, and some rows leave it out.

D gene	V gene	clone size	J gene	CDR3 DNA	CDR3 protein
-	TRBV27	-	TRBJ1-2	TGTGCCAGCAGTTTGCGACAGGCAGCTAACTATGGCTACACCTTC	CASSLRQAANYGYTF
TRBD1	TRBV7-2	-	TRBJ2-2	TGTGCCAGCAGCTCGGGACAGGGGAACACCGGGGAGCTGTTTTTT	CASSSGQGNTGELFF
-	TRBV19	few	TRBJ2-7	TGTGCCAGTAGTATAGTCTCCGGGGACGAGCAGTACTTC	CASSIVSGDEQYF
-	TRBV7-2	-	TRBJ1-4	TGTGCCAGCAGCTTACTCCCCGGGACTAATGAAAAACTGTTTTTT	CASSLLPGTNEKLFF
TRBD2	TRBV11-2	-	TRBJ2-1	TGTGCCAGCAGCCTCTGGGAGCGGGAGTGGCAGTTCTTC	CASSLWEREWQFF
TRBD2	TRBV5-8	-	TRBJ2-5	TGTGCCAGCAGCGGGAGGGGAGCCCAGTACTTC	CASSGRGAQYF
-	TRBV11-1	-	TRBJ2-2	TGTGCCAGCAGCTTACCACAGGGATCCGGGGAGCTGTTTTTT	CASSLPQGSGELFF
TRBD1	TRBV7-6	-	TRBJ2-1	TGTGCCAGCAGCTTAGGACAGGGGGCTTTCGATGAGCAGTTCTTC	CASSLGQGAFDEQFF
TRBD2	TRBV18	-	TRBJ2-1	TGTGCCAGCTCACCACCGCCTAGCGGGAGGGCCTCCTCCTACAATGAGCAGTTCTTC	CASSPPPSGRASSYNEQFF
TRBD2	TRBV11-3	-	TRBJ2-3	TGTGCCAGCAGCTTATACGGGAGGGGGGATACGCAGTATTTT	CASSLYGRGDTQYF
TRBD1	TRBV7-9	-	TRBJ1-6	TGTGCCAGCAGCCCACCCGGGACAGTACTCCACTTT	CASSPPGTVLHF
TRBD1	TRBV29-1	-	TRBJ1-4	TGCAGCGTCCGGGACAGGACTAATGAAAAACTGTTTTTT	CSVRDRTNEKLFF
TRBD1	TRBV13	-	TRBJ1-2	TGTGCCAGCAGCTCCAGGGACAGGGCGTTCTATGGCTACACCTTC	CASSSRDRAFYGYTF
TRBD1	TRBV29-1	-	TRBJ2-3	TGCAGCGTTGAGAACCGGGACAGGGGGATCGTCTTCACAGATACGCAGTATTTT	CSVENRDRGIVFTDTQYF
TRBD1	TRBV27	-	TRBJ1-1	TGTGCCAGCAGCCCTCTTGGACAGGGCGGATTTAACACTGAAGCTTTCTTT	CASSPLGQGGFNTEAFF
-	TRBV12-3/TRBV12-4	once	TRBJ1-5	TGTGCCAGCAGGCAACAGGATCATCAGCCCCAGCATTTT	CASRQQDHQPQHF
-	TRBV6-5	-	TRBJ2-7	TGTGCCAGCAGTTACTCCCCCGGGGGATCCTACGAGCAGTACTTC	CASSYSPGGSYEQYF
TRBD1	TRBV7-8	once	TRBJ2-3	TGTGCCAGCAGCTTAGAGTCAGGGGGCGTAGAAGGAGCGCAGTATTTT	CASSLESGGVEGAQYF
TRBD1	TRBV28	-	TRBJ2-3	TGTGCCAGCAGTTCATCTCGACAGGGGGCTAGGTATTTT	CASSSSRQGARYF
TRBD1	TRBV28	-	TRBJ1-2	TGTGCCAGCAGGTCACAGGGGCGGGGTGGCTACACCTTC	CASRSQGRGGYTF
TRBD2	TRBV27	-	TRBJ2-1	TGTGCCAGCAGTTTATCCGGGACTAGCGGGAGAGAGCAGTTCTTC	CASSLSGTSGREQFF
-	TRBV5-1	-	TRBJ2-1	TGCGCCAGCAGCTTGGGGCAGGGGGGCAATGAGCAGTTCTTC	CASSLGQGGNEQFF
-	TRBV18	once	TRBJ2-5	TGTGCCAGCTCACCACCGAACGTACGCGTCCAAGAGACCCAGTACTTC	CASSPPNVRVQETQYF
-	TRBV14	-	TRBJ2-5	TGTGCCAGCAGCCAAGAGGGACTCCTTGGGGAGACCCAGTACTTC	CASSQEGLLGETQYF
TRBD1	TRBV14	-	TRBJ1-2	TGTGCCAGCAGCCAGGGACAGCTATTAAATGGCTACACCTTC	CASSQGQLLNGYTF
TRBD1	TRBV10-3	-	TRBJ2-5	TGTGCCATCAGTGAAGGGGCAGGGGGCGAGACCCAGTACTTC	CAISEGAGGETQYF
-	TRBV4-2	-	TRBJ2-7	TGTGCCAGCAGCTCCCGGTCCCCTGGTTACGAGCAGTACTTC	CASSSRSPGYEQYF
TRBD1	TRBV6-5	few	TRBJ1-5	TGTGCCAGCAGTCGACAGGGCGGGCAGCCCCAGCATTTT	CASSRQGGQPQHF
TRBD2	TRBV6-5	-	TRBJ2-3	TGTGCCAGCAGGCCTAGCGGGGGAAGCACAGATACGCAGTATTTT	CASRPSGGSTDTQYF
-	TRBV11-1	-	TRBJ2-7	TGTGCCAGCAGCAGGGGGTCCGAGCAGTACTTC	CASSRGSEQYF
TRBD1	TRBV29-1	once	TRBJ2-7	TGCAGCGTCCCGGGACAGGGATACGAGCAGTACTTC	CSVPGQGYEQYF
-	TRBV7-3	-	TRBJ1-6	TGTGCCAGCAGCTTTGAGGTTCGGTCACCCCTCCACTTT	CASSFEVRSPLHF
-	TRBV18	once	TRBJ2-4	TGTGCCAGCTCCTTACAGGGTTCGCTAGCCAAAAACATTCAGTACTTC	CASSLQGSLAKNIQYF
TRBD2	TRBV9	once	TRBJ2-3	TGTGCCAGCAGCGTATTAGCGGGGTCCACAGATACGCAGTATTTT	CASSVLAGSTDTQYF
-	TRBV6-5	few	TRBJ2-7	TGTGCCAGCAGTTACTCGTCCCGCTACGAGCAGTACTTC	CASSYSSRYEQYF
TRBD2	TRBV7-9	-	TRBJ2-1	TGTGCCAGCATCGTTGGGAGCGGGATTCCCCCTGAGCAGTTCTTC	CASIVGSGIPPEQFF
TRBD1	TRBV27	-	TRBJ2-1	TGTGCCAGCACCAAAGACAGGGTCTCCTACAATGAGCAGTTCTTC	CASTKDRVSYNEQFF
-	TRBV7-9	-	TRBJ1-2	TGTGCCAGCAGCTTAGTAGGACTCCGCTATGGCTACACCTTC	CASSLVGLRYGYTF
-	TRBV28	-	TRBJ1-3	TGTGCCAGCAGCCCCCCCCTCTCCTCTGGAAACACCATATATTTT	CASSPPLSSGNTIYF
TRBD1	TRBV19	-	TRBJ2-7	TGTGCCAGTAAATCGAGACAGGGAAGTGGCGAGCAGTACTTC	CASKSRQGSGEQYF
-	TRBV9	-	TRBJ1-1	TGTGCCAGCAGCGTAGGAGGGTCGGGCACTGAAGCTTTCTTT	CASSVGGSGTEAFF
TRBD2	TRBV25-1	-	TRBJ2-7	TGTGCCAGCAGTGGGACTAGCGGGGTCTACGAGCAGTACTTC	CASSGTSGVYEQYF